In this sample, the clone carrying this T cell receptor beta chain turned up once. Antigen specificity is unknown. Time point reported: cycle 4 day 1 (C4D1), after around six weeks of nivolumab. All patients relapsed after autologous stem cell transplantation, and brentuximab vedotin exposure varied. The data derive from a study of PD-1 blockade in classical Hodgkin lymphoma. Overall study findings and caveats: Whereas CD4+ TCR diversity had risen significantly by C4D1, CD8+ TCR diversity had not. Newly diagnosed patients reportedly had lower baseline TCR diversity than healthy donors. Patients newly diagnosed and complete responders had comparable baseline diversity. When nivolumab was started under 1 year after ASCT, patients were excluded.

The protocol was immunoSEQ multiplex PCR, while the TCRdb copy is restricted to in-frame clones and leaves out a portion. The data contain more than 20,000 clones, around 70% of them singletons. The CDR3 length is 14 residues. V lost 5 bases, J lost 1 base, and 11 bases lay in between. CDR1 and CDR2 from the germline V gene are SNHLY and FYNNEI. This clonotype originated in a human donor with classical Hodgkin lymphoma. The starting material was peripheral blood mononuclear cells (PBMCs), obtained before the fourth cycle of nivolumab. The V call is TRBV2, the J call TRBJ1-1; tentatively, D is TRBD1 (5 bases). CDR3 DNA: TGTGCCAGCAGTTTAATTACAGGGAACACTGAAGCTTTCTTT. Translation gives CASSLITGNTEAFF. The variable domain in full, completed from reference TRBV2 and TRBJ1-1, reads EPEVTQTPSHQVTQMGQEVILRCVPISNHLYFYWYRQILGQKVEFLVSFYNNEISEKSEIFDDQFSVERPDGSNFTLKIRSTKLEDSAMYFCASSLITGNTEAFFGQGTRLTVV.